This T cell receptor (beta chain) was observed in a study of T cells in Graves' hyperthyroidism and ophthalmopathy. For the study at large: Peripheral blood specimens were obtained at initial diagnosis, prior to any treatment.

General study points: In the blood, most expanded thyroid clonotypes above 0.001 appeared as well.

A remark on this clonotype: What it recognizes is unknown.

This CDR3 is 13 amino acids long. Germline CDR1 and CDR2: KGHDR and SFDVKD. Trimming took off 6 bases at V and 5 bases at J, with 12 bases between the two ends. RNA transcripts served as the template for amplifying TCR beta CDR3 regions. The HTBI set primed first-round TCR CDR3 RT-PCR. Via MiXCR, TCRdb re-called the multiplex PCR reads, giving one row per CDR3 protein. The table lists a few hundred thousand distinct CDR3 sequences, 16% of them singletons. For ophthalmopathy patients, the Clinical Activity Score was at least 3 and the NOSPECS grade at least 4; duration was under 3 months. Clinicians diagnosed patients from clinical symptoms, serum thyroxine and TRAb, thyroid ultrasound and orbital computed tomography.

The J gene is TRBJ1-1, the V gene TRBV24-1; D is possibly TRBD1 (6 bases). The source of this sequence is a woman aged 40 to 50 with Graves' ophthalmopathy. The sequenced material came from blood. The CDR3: CATSKGDGTEAFF. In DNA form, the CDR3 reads TGTGCCACCAGTAAGGGGGATGGTACTGAAGCTTTCTTT.